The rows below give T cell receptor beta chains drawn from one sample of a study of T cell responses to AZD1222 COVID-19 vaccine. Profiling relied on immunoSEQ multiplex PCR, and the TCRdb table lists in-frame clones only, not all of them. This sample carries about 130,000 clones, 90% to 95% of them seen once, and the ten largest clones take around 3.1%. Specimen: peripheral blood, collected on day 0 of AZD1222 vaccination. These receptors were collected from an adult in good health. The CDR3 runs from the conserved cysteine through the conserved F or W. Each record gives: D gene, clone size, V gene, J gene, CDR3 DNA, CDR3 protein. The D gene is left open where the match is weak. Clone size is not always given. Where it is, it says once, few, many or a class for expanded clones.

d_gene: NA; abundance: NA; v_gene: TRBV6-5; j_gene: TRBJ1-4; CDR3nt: TGTGCCTCCGGAGGAGCCGGGATCGATGAAAAACTGTTTTTT; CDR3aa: CASGGAGIDEKLFF
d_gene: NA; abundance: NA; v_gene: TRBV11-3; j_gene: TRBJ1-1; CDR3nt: TGTGCCAGCAGCCTCGGACGGGCTAACACTGAAGCTTTCTTT; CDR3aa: CASSLGRANTEAFF
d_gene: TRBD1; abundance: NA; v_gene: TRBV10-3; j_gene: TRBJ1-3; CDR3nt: TGTGCCATCAGTCGACAGGGGGAAAGCTCTGGAAACACCATATATTTT; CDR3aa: CAISRQGESSGNTIYF
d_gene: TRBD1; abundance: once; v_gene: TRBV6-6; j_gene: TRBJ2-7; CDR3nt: TGTGCCAGCAGTAAACGACAGGGGGGCAACTCCTACGAGCAGTACTTC; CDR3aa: CASSKRQGGNSYEQYF
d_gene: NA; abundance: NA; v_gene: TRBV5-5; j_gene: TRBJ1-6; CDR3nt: TGTGCCAGCAGTCCAGGAGTAGGGCATTCACCCCTCCACTTT; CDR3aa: CASSPGVGHSPLHF
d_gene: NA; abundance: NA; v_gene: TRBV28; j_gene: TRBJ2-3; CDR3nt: TGTGCCAGCAGTTTCATCCAGGGCCCAGATACGCAGTATTTT; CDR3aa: CASSFIQGPDTQYF
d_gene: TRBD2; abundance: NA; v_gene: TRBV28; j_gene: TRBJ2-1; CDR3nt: TGTGCCAGCAGTTTATGGGTAGCGGGAGAGACGAATGAGCAGTTCTTC; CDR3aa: CASSLWVAGETNEQFF
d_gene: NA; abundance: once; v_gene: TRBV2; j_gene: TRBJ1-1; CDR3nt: TGTGCCAGCAGCATTAATCATGGCAGGCTAAACACTGAAGCTTTCTTT; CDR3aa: CASSINHGRLNTEAFF
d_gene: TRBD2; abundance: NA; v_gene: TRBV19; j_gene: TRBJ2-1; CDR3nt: TGTGCCAGTAGTAACAGCCGCCGGACGATGGGGACTAGCGGCCTCTACAATGAGCAGTTCTTC; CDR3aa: CASSNSRRTMGTSGLYNEQFF
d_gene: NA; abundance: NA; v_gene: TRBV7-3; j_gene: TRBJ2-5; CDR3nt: TGTGCCAGCAGCTCCACTGGCCTTGGGGAGACCCAGTACTTC; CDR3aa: CASSSTGLGETQYF
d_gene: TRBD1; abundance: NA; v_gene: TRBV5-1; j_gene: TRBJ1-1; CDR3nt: TGCGCCAGCAGCCCCCCCAGGGGGCGATTGAACACTGAAGCTTTCTTT; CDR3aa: CASSPPRGRLNTEAFF
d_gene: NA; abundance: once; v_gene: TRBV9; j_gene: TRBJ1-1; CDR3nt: TGTGCCAGCAGCCTCAGCGGGGGCACTGAAGCTTTCTTT; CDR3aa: CASSLSGGTEAFF
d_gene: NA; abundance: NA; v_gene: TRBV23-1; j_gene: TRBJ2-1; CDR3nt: TGCGCCAGCAGTCAACTAGAGAGCTCCTACAATGAGCAGTTCTTC; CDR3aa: CASSQLESSYNEQFF
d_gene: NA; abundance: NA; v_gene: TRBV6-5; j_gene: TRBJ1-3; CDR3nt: TGTGCCAGCAGGGACCCGGGGGCCTTCGGAAACACCATATATTTT; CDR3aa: CASRDPGAFGNTIYF
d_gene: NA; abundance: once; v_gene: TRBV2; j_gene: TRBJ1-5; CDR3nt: TGTGCCAGCGGAGATCCCGGCGCAGTAGGACAGCCCCAGCATTTT; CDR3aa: CASGDPGAVGQPQHF
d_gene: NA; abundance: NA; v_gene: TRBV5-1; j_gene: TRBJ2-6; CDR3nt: TGCGCCAGCAGCGCCCCTGGGGCCAACGTCCTGACTTTC; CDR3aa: CASSAPGANVLTF
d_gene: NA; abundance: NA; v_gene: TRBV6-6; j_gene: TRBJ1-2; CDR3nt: TGTGCCAGCAGTTATTTCGGACAAGAATATGGCTACACCTTC; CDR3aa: CASSYFGQEYGYTF
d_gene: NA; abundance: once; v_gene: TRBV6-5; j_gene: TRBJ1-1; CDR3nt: TGTGCCAGCAAACAGGGTGATCTGATGAACACTGAAGCTTTCTTT; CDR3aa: CASKQGDLMNTEAFF
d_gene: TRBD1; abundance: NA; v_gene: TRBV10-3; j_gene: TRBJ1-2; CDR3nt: TGTGCCATCAGTGACCCCTCCGCGGCGGGGACAGGGGGCGAGAAGTATGGCTACACCTTC; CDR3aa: CAISDPSAAGTGGEKYGYTF
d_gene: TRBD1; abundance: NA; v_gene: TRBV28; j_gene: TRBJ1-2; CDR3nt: TGTGCCAGCAGTACACCTCACAGGGGTTCCTATGGCTACACCTTC; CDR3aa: CASSTPHRGSYGYTF
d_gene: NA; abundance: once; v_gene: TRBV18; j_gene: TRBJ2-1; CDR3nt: TGTGCCAGCTCACCGCTCCAGGGCTCCTACAATGAGCAGTTCTTC; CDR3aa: CASSPLQGSYNEQFF
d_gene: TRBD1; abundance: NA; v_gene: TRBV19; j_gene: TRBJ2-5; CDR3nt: TGTGCCAGTAGTGGGGGGACAGGGGGTGAGGAGACCCAGTACTTC; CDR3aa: CASSGGTGGEETQYF
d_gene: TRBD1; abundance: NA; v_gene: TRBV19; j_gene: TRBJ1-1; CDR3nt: TGTGCCAGTAGTGGGCAGACAGGGGGCGCTGAAGCTTTCTTT; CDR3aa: CASSGQTGGAEAFF
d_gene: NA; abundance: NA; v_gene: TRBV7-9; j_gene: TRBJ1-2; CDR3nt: TGTGCCAGCAGCTTACTTAGGTCGGGCGCTGGTGGCTACACCTTC; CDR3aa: CASSLLRSGAGGYTF
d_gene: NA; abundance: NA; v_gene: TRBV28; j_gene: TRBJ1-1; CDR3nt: TGTGCCAGCACAATTCGGGGGGGGCTGGGAACTGAAGCTTTCTTT; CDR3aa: CASTIRGGLGTEAFF
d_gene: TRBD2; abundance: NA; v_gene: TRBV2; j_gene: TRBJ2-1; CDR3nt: TGTGCCAGCATTTTTGCGGGGGACAATGAGCAGTTCTTC; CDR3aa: CASIFAGDNEQFF
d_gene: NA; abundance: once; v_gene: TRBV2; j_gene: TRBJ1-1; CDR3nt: TGTGCCAGCAGTGAACGGACAGCTTTCTTT; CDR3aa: CASSERTAFF
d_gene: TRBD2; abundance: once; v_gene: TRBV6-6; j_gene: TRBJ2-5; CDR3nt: TGTGCCAGCAGCTCGACTAGCAGCCAAGAGACCCAGTACTTC; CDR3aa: CASSSTSSQETQYF
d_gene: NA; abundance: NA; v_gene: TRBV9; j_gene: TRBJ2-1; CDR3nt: TGTGCCAGCAGCGTAGGTGGCGGAGTCGGGAATGAGCAGTTCTTC; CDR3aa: CASSVGGGVGNEQFF
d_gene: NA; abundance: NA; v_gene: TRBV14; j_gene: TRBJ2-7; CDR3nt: TGTGCCAGCAGCCTTCGACTAGGCAGGGGGTCCTCCGAGCAGTACTTC; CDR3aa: CASSLRLGRGSSEQYF
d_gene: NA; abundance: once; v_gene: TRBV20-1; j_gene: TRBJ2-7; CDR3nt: TGCAGTGCTGCCTCGGGGGAGCAGTACTTC; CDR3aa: CSAASGEQYF
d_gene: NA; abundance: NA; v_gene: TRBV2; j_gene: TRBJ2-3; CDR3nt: TGTGCCAGCGGAGGGTTAGCCCGTCTCACAGATACGCAGTATTTT; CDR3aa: CASGGLARLTDTQYF
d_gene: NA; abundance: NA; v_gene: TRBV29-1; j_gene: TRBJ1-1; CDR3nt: TGCAGCGTGACCCTCAGACAGCTGCTCAACACTGAAGCTTTCTTT; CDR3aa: CSVTLRQLLNTEAFF
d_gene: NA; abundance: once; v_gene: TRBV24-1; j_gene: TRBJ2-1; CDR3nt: TGTGCCACCAGTGACTCCTACAATGAGCAGTTCTTC; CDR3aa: CATSDSYNEQFF
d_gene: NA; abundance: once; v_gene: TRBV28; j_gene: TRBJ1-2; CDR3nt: TGTGCCAGCAATAAATCCGGGGCCTCAATCTATGGCTACACCTTC; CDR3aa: CASNKSGASIYGYTF
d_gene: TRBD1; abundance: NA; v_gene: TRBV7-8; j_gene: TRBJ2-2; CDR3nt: TGTGCCAGCAGCTTAAGGGGGCGGCCCATACCCGAAACCGGGGAGCTGTTTTTT; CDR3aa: CASSLRGRPIPETGELFF
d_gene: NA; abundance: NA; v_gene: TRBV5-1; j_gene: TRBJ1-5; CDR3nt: TGCGCCAGCAGCTTACAGGGATTCGGCAATCAGCCCCAGCATTTT; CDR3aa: CASSLQGFGNQPQHF
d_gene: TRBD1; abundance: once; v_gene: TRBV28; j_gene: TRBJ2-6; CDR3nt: TGTGCCAGCAGAACAGGGGGCGATTCTGGGGCCAACGTCCTGACTTTC; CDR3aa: CASRTGGDSGANVLTF
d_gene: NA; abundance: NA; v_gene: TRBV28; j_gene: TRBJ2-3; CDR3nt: TGTGCCAGCAGTTTGTCCAGGGTGGTCGGGCGGCGCACAGATACGCAGTATTTT; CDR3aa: CASSLSRVVGRRTDTQYF
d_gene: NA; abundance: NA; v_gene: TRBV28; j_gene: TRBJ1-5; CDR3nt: TGTGCCAGCAGTTTATCGGCGCAGCGGGGGGCTATTCATCAGCCCCAGCATTTT; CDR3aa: CASSLSAQRGAIHQPQHF
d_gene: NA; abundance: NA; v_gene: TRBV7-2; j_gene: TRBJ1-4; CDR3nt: TGTGCCAGCAGCTTAGTGGGGGTCCCTAATGAAAAACTGTTTTTT; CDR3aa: CASSLVGVPNEKLFF
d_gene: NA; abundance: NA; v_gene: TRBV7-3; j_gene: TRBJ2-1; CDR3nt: TGTGCCAGCAGCTTAATGGCAGCCTCCTACAATGAGCAGTTCTTC; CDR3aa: CASSLMAASYNEQFF
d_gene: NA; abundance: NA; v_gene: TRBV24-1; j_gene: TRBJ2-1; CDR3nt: TGTGCCACCAGTGATCCCGGACGGCATGAGCAGTTCTTC; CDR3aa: CATSDPGRHEQFF
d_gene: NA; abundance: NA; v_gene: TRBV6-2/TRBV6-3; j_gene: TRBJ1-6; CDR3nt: TGTGCCAGCAGCCGCACCGGGGATGGTTCACCCCTCCACTTT; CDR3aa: CASSRTGDGSPLHF
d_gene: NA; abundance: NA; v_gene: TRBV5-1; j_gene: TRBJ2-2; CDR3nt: TGCGCCAGCAGCTTGGCGTCTATCCACACCGGGGAGCTGTTTTTT; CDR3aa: CASSLASIHTGELFF
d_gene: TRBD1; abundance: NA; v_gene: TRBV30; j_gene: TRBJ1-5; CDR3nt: TGTGCCTGGAGTGTACAGGGGGAAGAGCCCCAGCATTTT; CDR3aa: CAWSVQGEEPQHF
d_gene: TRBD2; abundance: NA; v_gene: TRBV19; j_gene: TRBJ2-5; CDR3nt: TGTGCCAGTAGTGACCCCGGGGGGGCCACGGAGACCCAGTACTTC; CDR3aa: CASSDPGGATETQYF
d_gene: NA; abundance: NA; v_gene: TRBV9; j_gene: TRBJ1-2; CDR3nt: TGTGCCAGCAGTCGGGATTATGGCTACACCTTC; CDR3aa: CASSRDYGYTF
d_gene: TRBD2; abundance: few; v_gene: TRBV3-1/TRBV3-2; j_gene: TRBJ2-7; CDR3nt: TGTGCCAGCAGCCACGGCGGGAGAGAGCAGTACTTC; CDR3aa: CASSHGGREQYF
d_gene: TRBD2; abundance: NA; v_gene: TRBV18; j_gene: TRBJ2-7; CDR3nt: TGTGCCAGTTCTCCTAGCGGGAGGAGCTACGAGCAGTACTTC; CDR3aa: CASSPSGRSYEQYF
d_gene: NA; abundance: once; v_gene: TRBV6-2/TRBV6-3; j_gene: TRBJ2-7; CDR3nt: TGTGCCAGCAGTTTTACAGGGAGCTACGAGCAGTACTTC; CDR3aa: CASSFTGSYEQYF
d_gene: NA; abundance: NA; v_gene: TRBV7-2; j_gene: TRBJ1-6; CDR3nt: TGTGCCAGCAGCATCAGGGTCGCCTATAATTCACCCCTCCACTTT; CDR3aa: CASSIRVAYNSPLHF
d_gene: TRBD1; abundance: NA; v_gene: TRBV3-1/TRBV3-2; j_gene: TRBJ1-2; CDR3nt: TGTGCCAGCGGGGTCGGGGACAGACTTTTGGGCTATGGCTACACCTTC; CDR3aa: CASGVGDRLLGYGYTF
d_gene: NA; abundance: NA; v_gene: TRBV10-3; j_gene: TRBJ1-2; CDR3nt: TGTGCCATCAGTGAGGGTGGGACACTTAAGCCTAACTATGGCTACACCTTC; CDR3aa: CAISEGGTLKPNYGYTF
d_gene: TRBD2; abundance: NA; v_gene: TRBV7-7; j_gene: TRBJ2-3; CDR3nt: TGTGCCAGCAGCCCCAACCGAGCGGGAGGGGTCACAGATACGCAGTATTTT; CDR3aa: CASSPNRAGGVTDTQYF
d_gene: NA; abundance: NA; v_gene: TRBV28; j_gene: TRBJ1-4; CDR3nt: TGTGCCACCCATCACCCCGTGAGGAAAAAACTGTTTTTT; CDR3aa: CATHHPVRKKLFF
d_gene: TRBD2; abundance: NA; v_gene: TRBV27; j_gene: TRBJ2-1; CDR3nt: TGTGCCAGCAGCGAGGGGGCTAGCGGGAGAGATGAGCAGTTCTTC; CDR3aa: CASSEGASGRDEQFF
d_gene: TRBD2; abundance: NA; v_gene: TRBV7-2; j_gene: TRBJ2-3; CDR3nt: TGTGCCAGCAGCTTAGCGAGCGGGAGGAGGGAAGATACGCAGTATTTT; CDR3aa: CASSLASGRREDTQYF
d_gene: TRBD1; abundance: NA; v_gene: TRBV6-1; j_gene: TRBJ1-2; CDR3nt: TGTGCCAGCAGTGACTGGGGAATTACAGGGGGCGCGGATGGCTACACCTTC; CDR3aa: CASSDWGITGGADGYTF
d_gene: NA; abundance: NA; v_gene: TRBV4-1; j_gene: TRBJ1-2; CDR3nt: TGCGCCAGCAGCCAAGATACAGGACGGGGCTACACCTTC; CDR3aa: CASSQDTGRGYTF